Below are 21 T cell receptor beta chains sequenced from a single sample in a study of CD8 T cells in ankylosing spondylitis. From the 5' RACE reads, TCRdb called clonotypes with MiXCR, one entry per CDR3 protein. There are approximately 340,000 distinct CDR3 sequences in the sample; over 12% occur only once, and 0.95% to 1.4% lies in the top ten. Sequencing was carried out using blood, either unsorted or a sorted T cell fraction (not recorded which). The receptors shown here come from a male donor with ankylosing spondylitis or in good health (not recorded which).

This clonotype has just a few counts. This chain connects TRBV6-1 to TRBJ2-3; D may be TRBD2 (6 bases). This CDR3 comprises 14 residues. Germline CDR1 reads MNHNS; CDR2 reads SASEGT. V lost 6 bases and J lost 5, with 15 bases in between. CDR3 DNA: TGTGCCAGCAGGTCGCGGCGGGGATTAGATACGCAGTATTTT. Amino acid sequence: CASRSRRGLDTQYF.

V is TRBV25-1 and J is TRBJ2-2; D not certain. The germline gives CDR1 MGHDK, CDR2 SYGVNS. CDR3 length equals 16 residues. Trimming left V 3 bases short and J 2 bases short, with 13 bases between. Written as DNA, the CDR3 is TGTGCCAGCAGTGATCACACCCCCGTAAACACCGGGGAGCTGTTTTTT. Translated, it gives CASSDHTPVNTGELFF.

This clonotype was counted a few times. V gene TRBV7-9 combines with J gene TRBJ1-3; D call uncertain. Deletions cut 5 bases from V and 4 bases from J, with 12 bases between. This CDR3 contains 14 residues. Germline CDR1 and CDR2: SEHNR and FQNEAQ (reference sequence). CDR3 DNA sequence: TGTGCCAGCAGCCCCCAGGCAGGAGGAAACACCATATATTTT. Translation gives CASSPQAGGNTIYF.

The CDR3 coding sequence is TGCGCCAGCAGCGACAGGGGGGGCAAGGAAAAACTGTTTTTT. Translating it yields CASSDRGGKEKLFF. The V and J genes are TRBV5-1 and TRBJ1-4; TRBD1 matches 9 bases. This CDR3 contains 14 residues. Looked up from germline, CDR1 is SGHRS and CDR2 is YFSETQ. With V trimmed by 4 bases and J by 8 bases, 6 bases remained unmatched.

This clonotype was seen a few times. The chain is built from TRBV20-1 and TRBJ2-7; D uncertain. CDR1 and CDR2 (germline): DFQATT, SNEGSKA (reference sequence). CDR3 length equals 13 residues. Trimming removed 5 bases from V and 3 bases from J, with 14 bases in between. CDR3 protein: CSASSSISYEQYF. Written as DNA, the CDR3 is TGCAGTGCTTCCTCCTCCATAAGCTACGAGCAGTACTTC.

At least ten counts were recorded for this clonotype. This sequence joins TRBV5-1 and TRBJ1-3; D is possibly TRBD1 (6 bases). Trimming shortened V by 0 bases and J by 0 bases, and 7 bases separated the two germline ends. This CDR3 contains 15 residues. Germline CDR1 SGHRS, CDR2 YFSETQ. The CDR3 loop is CASSLETGSGNTIYF. CDR3 sequence (DNA): TGCGCCAGCAGCTTGGAGACAGGCTCTGGAAACACCATATATTTT.

The chain employs TRBV30 and TRBJ2-6; 8 bases are a match to TRBD1. J was trimmed by 0 bases and V by 5 bases; bases with no gene match: 15. Germline lookup yields CDR1 GTSNPN and CDR2 SVGIG (reference sequence). This CDR3 is 19 amino acids long. CDR3 loop: CAWDGARTGTFSGANVLTF. The DNA of the CDR3 is TGTGCCTGGGACGGGGCCCGGACAGGGACGTTCTCTGGGGCCAACGTCCTGACTTTC.

This clonotype has only a few counts. V usage is TRBV20-1 and J usage is TRBJ1-2; unclear D gene. Germline values: CDR1 DFQATT, CDR2 SNEGSKA (reference sequence). The CDR3 runs to 11 residues. V lost 6 bases to trimming and J lost 8 bases, with 13 bases between them. The CDR3 here is CSAEERDGYTF. The CDR3 DNA follows: TGCAGTGCGGAAGAAAGAGACGGCTACACCTTC.

This clonotype occurred many times. The chain couples TRBV20-1 to TRBJ2-2, with TRBD1 as a possible D gene (6 bases). V was pared by 6 bases and J by 2 bases, with 7 bases between. The CDR3 extends over 12 amino acids. Germline CDR1 and CDR2: DFQATT and SNEGSKA (reference sequence). CDR3 residues: CSAGQNTGELFF. CDR3 DNA sequence: TGCAGTGCGGGACAAAACACCGGGGAGCTGTTTTTT.

This clonotype was observed a handful of times. The chain combines TRBV5-1 with TRBJ2-7; 11 bases match TRBD2. CDR3 length: 18 residues. Germline V gene data show CDR1 as SGHRS and CDR2 as YFSETQ. Germline trimming cut 2 bases from V and 0 bases from J; bases unmatched to any gene: 10. For the CDR3, the DNA is TGCGCCAGCAGCTTTCGGACTAGCGGGCCCCTGAGCTCCTACGAGCAGTACTTC. It translates to CASSFRTSGPLSSYEQYF.

The chain recombines TRBV10-3 with TRBJ2-7; a weak D match, TRBD2 (5 bases). Looked up from germline, CDR1 is ENHRY and CDR2 is SYGVKD. V lost 6 bases and J lost 3, with 12 bases in between. The CDR3 spans 13 residues. The CDR3 coding sequence is TGTGCCATCAGCATCGGGGAGATCTACGAGCAGTACTTC. Protein product: CAISIGEIYEQYF.

The rearrangement uses TRBV9 and TRBJ1-1, with a tentative D call TRBD1 (5 bases). Germline CDR1 and CDR2: SGDLS and YYNGEE. The CDR3 runs 14 residues. V was cut by 2 bases and J by 1 base, with 9 bases left in between. In DNA, the CDR3 is TGTGCCAGCAGCGTGGAGGGGCCGAACACTGAAGCTTTCTTT. Amino acids: CASSVEGPNTEAFF.

A few counts support this clonotype. CDR3 amino acids: CASSQYVGANYGYTF. The CDR3 DNA reads TGCGCCAGCAGCCAATACGTGGGAGCTAACTATGGCTACACCTTC. The chain has TRBV4-1 and TRBJ1-2; D unresolved. The germline V gene has CDR1 MGHRA and CDR2 YSYEKL. The CDR3 runs 15 residues. V was shortened by 2 bases and J by 0 bases, with 10 bases between the two germline ends.

Here the CDR3 reads CSAFSGGAVTQYF. The CDR3 coding sequence is TGCAGTGCCTTTAGCGGGGGGGCCGTGACCCAGTACTTC. This chain uses TRBV20-1 with TRBJ2-5; 11 bases line up with TRBD2. J was trimmed by 7 bases and V by 6 bases; bases with no gene match: 7. The CDR3 covers 13 residues. In germline, CDR1 is DFQATT, CDR2 SNEGSKA (reference sequence).

This clonotype was picked up many times. CDR3 sequence reads: CASSFNSQGGSYNEQFF. CDR3 DNA sequence: TGCGCCAGCAGCTTCAATAGTCAGGGGGGCTCCTACAATGAGCAGTTCTTC. J is TRBJ2-1 and V is TRBV5-1; the D gene is possibly TRBD1 (7 bases). Germline CDR1 reads SGHRS; CDR2 reads YFSETQ. The V end lost 2 bases, the J end lost 0 bases, and 15 bases lay between the germline ends. CDR3 length: 17 residues.

The chain is built from TRBV10-3 and TRBJ1-3; the D is unclear. V was cut by 8 bases and J by 8 bases, with 10 bases left in between. This CDR3 has 11 residues. Per germline, CDR1 ENHRY and CDR2 SYGVKD. The CDR3: CAIEGGDTIYF. Written as DNA, the CDR3 is TGTGCCATCGAAGGCGGGGACACCATATATTTT.

The rearrangement links TRBV14 to TRBJ2-6; possible D gene TRBD1, 5 bases. V lost 0 bases to trimming and J lost 0 bases, with 21 bases between them. From germline, CDR1 is SGHDN and CDR2 FVKESK. This CDR3 is 21 amino acids long. The CDR3 nucleotides read TGTGCCAGCAGCCAAGATAGAGGAAGAGGCACAGGCCCCTCTGGGGCCAACGTCCTGACTTTC. It encodes CASSQDRGRGTGPSGANVLTF. The full variable domain, completed using reference TRBV14 and TRBJ2-6, is EAGVTQFPSHSVIEKGQTVTLRCDPISGHDNLYWYRRVMGKEIKFLLHFVKESKQDESGMPNNRFLAERTGGTYSTLKVQPAELEDSGVYFCASSQDRGRGTGPSGANVLTFGAGSRLTVL.

This clonotype was counted at least ten times. This sequence joins TRBV4-1 and TRBJ2-3; D might be TRBD1 (6 bases). This CDR3 contains 15 residues. The germline CDR1 and CDR2 sequences are MGHRA and YSYEKL. The V gene lost 1 base and the J gene lost 4 bases, with 12 bases spanning the gap. The CDR3 protein is CASSQGQVRADTQYF. CDR3 nucleotide sequence: TGCGCCAGCAGCCAAGGACAGGTCAGAGCAGATACGCAGTATTTT.

CDR3 loop: CASSRRDATYEQYF. The DNA for the CDR3 is TGTGCCAGCAGCCGCCGGGACGCTACCTACGAGCAGTACTTC. This chain joins TRBV7-2 and TRBJ2-7, with D perhaps assigned TRBD1 or TRBD2 (5 bases each). V gave up 5 bases and J gave up 2 bases, with 13 bases separating them. CDR1 is SGHTA and CDR2 is FQGNSA in the germline V gene. CDR3 length equals 14 residues.

There are a few counts of this clonotype. V gene TRBV25-1 combines with J gene TRBJ2-7; D possibly corresponds to TRBD2 (5 bases). The CDR3 consists of 13 residues. The V gene's germline CDR1 is MGHDK and CDR2 SYGVNS. Trimming shortened V by 4 bases and J by 9 bases, and 16 bases separated the two germline ends. The CDR3 coding sequence is TGTGCCAGCAGTGTCAACCCCCAGAGCGGGCAGTACTTC. Its protein is CASSVNPQSGQYF.

The chain links TRBV28 to TRBJ1-2; a possible D gene is TRBD1 (6 bases). In germline, CDR1 is MDHEN, CDR2 SYDVKM. Trimming took off 4 bases at V and 8 bases at J, with 17 bases between the two ends. This CDR3 contains 14 residues. CDR3 DNA: TGTGCCAGCAGTTATCTCCACAGGGCGGGCGGCTACACCTTC. Translation gives CASSYLHRAGGYTF.